Each of the 9 T cell receptor beta chains below was sequenced from the same sample in a study of blood T cell repertoires in COVID-19. The table came from immunoSEQ multiplex PCR; TCRdb's copy has only in-frame clones and leaves some out. The sample consists of around 230,000 clones, 70% to 90% of them appearing once. Input material: peripheral blood. The origin of the receptors is a young man who had recovered from COVID-19.

This chain connects TRBV5-1 to TRBJ2-7; tentatively, D is TRBD1 (5 bases). Germline V gene data show CDR1 as SGHRS and CDR2 as YFSETQ. The CDR3 sequence is 15 residues long. Trimming cost V 1 base and J 6 bases, with 17 bases left between them. The CDR3 is CASSLNTGILGEQYF. CDR3 in DNA: TGCGCCAGCAGCTTGAACACAGGAATTTTGGGCGAGCAGTACTTC.

This clone appeared once. The CDR3: CASSFSGNYGYTF. CDR3 DNA: TGTGCCAGCAGTTTTTCAGGGAACTATGGCTACACCTTC. This chain uses TRBV6-5 with TRBJ1-2; TRBD1 might be the D (5 bases). V dropped 4 bases and J dropped 2 bases, with 8 bases sitting between them. CDR3 length equals 13 residues. From germline, CDR1 is MNHEY and CDR2 SVGAGI.

The J gene is TRBJ1-4, the V gene TRBV5-8, with D unresolved. The V gene lost 3 bases and the J gene lost 4 bases, with 10 bases spanning the gap. Looked up from germline, CDR1 is SGHTS and CDR2 is YDEGEE. CDR3 length: 14 residues. In DNA, the CDR3 is TGTGCCAGCAGCTCCCGGGGATTTAATGAAAAACTGTTTTTT. Translated: CASSSRGFNEKLFF.

The chain carries TRBV10-3 and TRBJ2-2; TRBD1 matches at 8 bases. The germline gives CDR1 ENHRY, CDR2 SYGVKD. V shed 10 bases and J 2 bases; nucleotides not matched to a gene: 9. This CDR3 spans 15 amino acids. The CDR3 here is CATTGVTLNTGELFF. The CDR3 DNA reads as TGTGCCACGACAGGGGTGACGCTCAACACCGGGGAGCTGTTTTTT.

V is TRBV6-5 and J is TRBJ2-7; 7 nucleotides align to TRBD1. There are 15 residues in the CDR3. Germline lookup yields CDR1 MNHEY and CDR2 SVGAGI. V lost 7 bases, J lost 0 bases, and 9 bases stayed unmatched. The CDR3 DNA reads as TGTGCCAGCACCCTAGGTAGGGGGCTCTCCTACGAGCAGTACTTC. Protein product: CASTLGRGLSYEQYF.

The rearrangement uses TRBV7-2 and TRBJ1-5; possibly TRBD1 for D (6 bases). This CDR3 spans 16 amino acids. Germline lookup yields CDR1 SGHTA and CDR2 FQGNSA. Between the trimmed V and J ends, which lost 5 bases and 2 bases, there was a span of 16 bases. The CDR3 DNA is TGTGCCAGCAGCCCAAATTGGGACATCGGCAATCAGCCCCAGCATTTT. Protein sequence: CASSPNWDIGNQPQHF.

The gene calls are TRBV5-6 and TRBJ1-2; no reliable D call. The CDR3 extends over 13 amino acids. Trimming took 7 bases from V and 0 from J, leaving 10 bases between them. Germline-derived CDR1 and CDR2 are SGHDT and YYEEEE. The CDR3 protein is CASLRTTNYGYTF. CDR3 DNA: TGTGCCAGCCTACGGACTACTAACTATGGCTACACCTTC.

The gene calls are TRBV5-1 and TRBJ2-3; 9 bases align to TRBD2. Germline V gene sequence: CDR1 SGHRS, CDR2 YFSETQ. V trimming: 3 bases; J trimming: 4 bases; junction bases outside the gene matches: 12. CDR3 size: 17 residues. The CDR3 spells CASSSHGGGGAPDTQYF. In DNA, the CDR3 is TGCGCCAGCAGCTCCCACGGGGGCGGGGGGGCACCAGATACGCAGTATTTT.

The chain combines TRBV29-1 with TRBJ1-1; D perhaps matches TRBD1 (5 bases). V was trimmed by 7 bases and J by 3 bases, leaving 12 bases between them. The V gene's germline CDR1 is SQVTM and CDR2 ANQGSEA. The CDR3 runs 12 residues. The CDR3 coding sequence is TGCAGCGGGGGGGACTCCCACACTGAAGCTTTCTTT. Its translation: CSGGDSHTEAFF.